A single sample is the source of the 32 T cell receptor beta chains below, sequenced in a study of T cell changes during pregnancy in multiple sclerosis. The table came from immunoSEQ multiplex PCR; TCRdb's copy has only in-frame clones and leaves some out. The sample shows about 51,000 clones, under 95% of them seen only once. Sequenced material: CD4+ T cells from peripheral blood mononuclear cells, taken in the second trimester of pregnancy. Receptors were obtained from a female donor with multiple sclerosis, enrolled in a pregnancy study.

The chain employs TRBV6-4 and TRBJ1-5; 9 nucleotides line up with TRBD1. This CDR3 has 14 residues. The V segment lost 5 bases and the J segment 9 bases; nucleotides outside the gene matches: 8. The germline V gene encodes CDR1 MRHNA and CDR2 SNTAGT. The CDR3 sequence: CASSPRQGGAPQHF. The CDR3 nucleotides read TGTGCCAGCAGTCCTAGACAGGGGGGAGCGCCCCAGCATTTT.

The chain employs TRBV7-2 and TRBJ2-3; TRBD1 agrees at 10 bases. The length of the CDR3 is 16 residues. Germline-derived CDR1 and CDR2 are SGHTA and FQGNSA. Trimming cost V 4 bases and J 1 base; bases outside gene matches: 5. The CDR3 region is CASSSRTGGGTDTQYF. The CDR3 DNA is TGTGCCAGCAGCTCACGGACAGGGGGGGGCACAGATACGCAGTATTTT. The variable domain in full, completed from reference TRBV7-2 and TRBJ2-3, reads GAGVSQSPSNKVTEKGKDVELRCDPISGHTALYWYRQSLGQGLEFLIYFQGNSAPDKSGLPSDRFSAERTGGSVSTLTIQRTQQEDSAVYLCASSSRTGGGTDTQYFGPGTRLTVL.

The chain joins TRBV7-2 to TRBJ1-1; D gene uncertain. V lost 1 base, J lost 3 bases, and 9 bases lay in between. CDR1 is SGHTA, CDR2 FQGNSA, per germline. This CDR3 contains 14 residues. CDR3 sequence: CASSLEAGYTEAFF. For the CDR3, the DNA is TGTGCCAGCAGCTTAGAGGCAGGTTACACTGAAGCTTTCTTT.

The gene calls are TRBV18 and TRBJ2-3, with a weak D call TRBD2 (6 bases). Deletions cut 3 bases from V and 3 bases from J, with 10 bases between. The CDR3 is 14 residues long. In germline, CDR1 is KGHSH, CDR2 LQKENI. The CDR3 nucleotides read TGTGCCAGCTCACCGACGGGACTGACAGATACGCAGTATTTT. This codes for CASSPTGLTDTQYF.

This clone has more than one count but fewer than ten. At one end the junction does not follow the germline gene, possibly because of a read error. This chain joins TRBV7-7 and TRBJ2-7, with 9 bases aligning to TRBD1. The germline gives CDR1 SSHAT, CDR2 FNYEAQ (reference sequence). This CDR3 contains 14 residues. This CDR3 reads CASSMGQGNYEQYF. The CDR3 nucleotides read TGTGCTAGCAGCATGGGACAGGGAAACTACGAGCAGTACTTC.

This sequence joins TRBV11-2 and TRBJ1-5; D is uncertain. Germline V gene sequence: CDR1 SGHAT, CDR2 FQNNGV. V shed 0 bases and J shed 4 bases, with 7 bases lying between them. This CDR3 comprises 14 residues. The CDR3 region is CASSLDPGNQPQHF. The CDR3, as DNA: TGTGCCAGCAGCTTAGATCCGGGGAATCAGCCCCAGCATTTT.

The chain couples TRBV7-6 to TRBJ2-5; TRBD2 matches at 9 bases. CDR3 size: 13 residues. The germline V gene encodes CDR1 SGHVS and CDR2 FNYEAQ. With V trimmed by 10 bases and J by 5 bases, 8 bases remained unmatched. The DNA of the CDR3 is TGTGCCATTGGACTAGCGAGTTTCGAGACCCAGTACTTC. Encoded protein: CAIGLASFETQYF.

The chain has TRBV5-8 and TRBJ1-4; maybe TRBD1 (5 bases). Trimming pared 4 bases from V and 0 bases from J, leaving 10 bases between. This CDR3 comprises 15 residues. CDR1 SGHTS and CDR2 YDEGEE come from the germline V gene. In nucleotides, the CDR3 is TGTGCCAGCAGCGCCCGGACACCAACTAATGAAAAACTGTTTTTT. Translating it yields CASSARTPTNEKLFF.

This chain connects TRBV15 to TRBJ1-2, with TRBD1 identical over 8 bases. Germline CDR1 reads LNHNV; CDR2 reads YYDKDF (reference sequence). Unmatched junction bases numbered 7, after V lost 0 bases and J lost 4 bases. The CDR3 extends over 16 amino acids. The CDR3 sequence: CATSRDGGQGAYGYTF. The CDR3 DNA sequence: TGTGCCACCAGCAGAGATGGGGGGCAGGGGGCCTATGGCTACACCTTC.

The chain uses TRBV7-2 and TRBJ1-1; D is undetermined. Trimming removed 4 bases at V and 0 bases at J, with 12 bases between. CDR1 SGHTA and CDR2 FQGNSA come from the germline V gene. This CDR3 is built from 15 residues. The CDR3 sequence is CASSSGGRLNTEAFF. In nucleotides, the CDR3 is TGTGCCAGCAGCTCAGGTGGAAGGTTGAACACTGAAGCTTTCTTT.

The rearrangement uses TRBV5-8 and TRBJ2-7, with D possibly matching TRBD2 (6 bases). V lost 4 bases and J 2 bases, leaving 13 bases between the germline ends. This CDR3 has 14 amino acids. Germline lookup yields CDR1 SGHTS and CDR2 YDEGEE. CDR3 region: CASSPRDSTYEQYF. The CDR3 region has the DNA TGTGCCAGCAGCCCCCGGGACTCCACCTACGAGCAGTACTTC.

The chain has TRBV6-5 and TRBJ1-2, with 8 bases matching TRBD1. This CDR3 contains 15 residues. CDR1 and CDR2 from the germline V gene are MNHEY and SVGAGI. J lost 2 bases, V lost 4 bases, and 6 bases had no gene match. CDR3 sequence: CASSFGTGFNYGYTF. CDR3 nucleotides: TGTGCCAGCAGTTTCGGGACAGGATTCAACTATGGCTACACCTTC.

In this sample, this clone turned up a few times. The chain has TRBV4-3 and TRBJ1-1; tentatively, D is TRBD1 (5 bases). The germline gives CDR1 LGHNA, CDR2 YSLEER. The CDR3 has 12 residues. V was cut by 3 bases and J by 5 bases, with 7 bases left in between. The CDR3 DNA follows: TGCGCCAGCAGCCATCGGGGGACTGAAGCTTTCTTT. Its translation: CASSHRGTEAFF.

The table lists this clone with a count of one. V gene TRBV9 combines with J gene TRBJ1-3, with D unclear. CDR3 size: 14 residues. Germline CDR1 is SGDLS and CDR2 is YYNGEE. V shed 0 bases and J shed 4 bases, with 8 bases lying between them. For the CDR3, the DNA is TGTGCCAGCAGCGTAGGAAACAGCGGAAACACCATATATTTT. It codes for CASSVGNSGNTIYF.

This clone is a singleton in its sample. This chain uses TRBV6-1 with TRBJ1-1; D is undetermined. In germline, CDR1 is MNHNS, CDR2 SASEGT. CDR3 length equals 11 residues. Trimming pared 6 bases from V and 11 bases from J, leaving 13 bases between. Here the CDR3 reads CASSSNRWAFF. For the CDR3, the DNA is TGTGCCAGCAGCTCAAATCGGTGGGCTTTCTTT.

The chain recombines TRBV10-3 with TRBJ1-5, with TRBD1 matching 7 bases. The CDR3 has 15 amino acids. The V gene end was trimmed by 4 bases and the J gene end by 3 bases; junction bases not matched to a gene: 6. CDR1 and CDR2 (germline): ENHRY, SYGVKD. The CDR3 sequence is CAISGRQGSNQPQHF. In DNA form, the CDR3 reads TGTGCCATCAGTGGACGACAGGGCTCCAATCAGCCCCAGCATTTT.

V and J are TRBV27 and TRBJ2-5, with D possibly being TRBD2 (5 bases). Germline V gene sequence: CDR1 MNHEY, CDR2 SMNVEV (reference sequence). The V end lost 0 bases, the J end lost 5 bases, and 13 bases lay between the germline ends. The CDR3 has 15 residues. The CDR3 protein is CASSLSIRGLETQYF. As DNA, the CDR3 is TGTGCCAGCAGTTTATCGATAAGAGGGTTGGAGACCCAGTACTTC.

The chain carries TRBV19 and TRBJ2-7, with a weak D call TRBD2 (6 bases). CDR3 size: 13 residues. CDR1 and CDR2 from the germline V gene are LNHDA and SQIVND (reference sequence). The germline V and J ends were trimmed by 1 base and 4 bases, with 8 bases remaining between them. This CDR3 is CASSIVGGYEQYF. DNA for the CDR3: TGTGCCAGTAGTATAGTCGGGGGTTACGAGCAGTACTTC.

V usage is TRBV18 and J usage is TRBJ1-4, with D possibly matching TRBD1 (6 bases). CDR1 and CDR2 (germline): KGHSH, LQKENI. The CDR3 is made up of 16 amino acids. V was clipped by 3 bases and J by 4 bases, with 15 bases between them. The CDR3 protein is CASSPYRALDNEKLFF. The CDR3 nucleotides are TGTGCCAGCTCACCGTACAGGGCCCTGGATAATGAAAAACTGTTTTTT.

J is TRBJ2-2 and V is TRBV12-5, with a weak D call TRBD2 (6 bases). The CDR3 spans 15 residues. V was shortened by 3 bases and J by 5 bases, with 13 bases between the two germline ends. Germline loops: CDR1 LGHNT, CDR2 FRNRAP. The CDR3 here is CASGLTSPGTGELFF. The CDR3 DNA follows: TGTGCTAGTGGTTTAACTAGCCCTGGGACCGGGGAGCTGTTTTTT.

This chain joins TRBV29-1 and TRBJ1-1; D ambiguous. Trimming shortened V by 4 bases and J by 1 base, and 7 bases separated the two germline ends. Germline lookup yields CDR1 SQVTM and CDR2 ANQGSEA. CDR3 length: 12 residues. The CDR3: CSVVGGNTEAFF. DNA for the CDR3: TGCAGCGTTGTTGGCGGGAACACTGAAGCTTTCTTT.

Worth noting for this clone: Additional DNA sequences in this sample encode the identical CDR3. The chain joins TRBV2 to TRBJ1-5; possible D gene TRBD1, 6 bases. The V and J ends lost 6 bases and 2 bases respectively, with 8 bases between them. This CDR3 comprises 13 residues. Germline assignment: CDR1 SNHLY and CDR2 FYNNEI. CDR3 coding DNA: TGTGCCAGCAGGAGACAGGGCAATCAGCCCCAGCATTTT. Its protein product is CASRRQGNQPQHF.

CDR3 sequence reads: CASSLTPGSGGHTQYF. The CDR3 region has the DNA TGTGCCAGCAGCCTAACCCCGGGTAGCGGGGGACATACGCAGTATTTT. V and J are TRBV7-2 and TRBJ2-3, with TRBD2 matching 9 bases. J lost 7 bases, V lost 5 bases, and 13 bases had no gene match. This CDR3 is 16 amino acids long. CDR1 SGHTA and CDR2 FQGNSA come from the germline V gene. The variable domain in full, with the rest retrieved from reference TRBV7-2 and TRBJ2-3, is GAGVSQSPSNKVTEKGKDVELRCDPISGHTALYWYRQSLGQGLEFLIYFQGNSAPDKSGLPSDRFSAERTGGSVSTLTIQRTQQEDSAVYLCASSLTPGSGGHTQYFGPGTRLTVL.

The chain carries TRBV19 and TRBJ2-7, with D maybe TRBD1 (5 bases). The germline CDR1 and CDR2 sequences are LNHDA and SQIVND (reference sequence). V was clipped by 6 bases and J by 6 bases, with 21 bases between them. This CDR3 is 15 amino acids long. CDR3 in amino acids: CASSLAPKTVGEQYF. The CDR3 DNA follows: TGTGCCAGTAGCCTCGCGCCCAAGACAGTAGGCGAGCAGTACTTC. Looking up the rest from reference TRBV19 and TRBJ2-7 gives the full variable domain: DGGITQSPKYLFRKEGQNVTLSCEQNLNHDAMYWYRQDPGQGLRLIYYSQIVNDFQKGDIAEGYSVSREKKESFPLTVTSAQKNPTAFYLCASSLAPKTVGEQYFGPGTRLTVT.

The V gene is TRBV5-6, the J gene TRBJ1-6, with 11 bases matching TRBD1. Germline-derived CDR1 and CDR2 are SGHDT and YYEEEE. The J segment lost 7 bases and the V segment lost 4 bases, leaving 7 bases of the junction unmatched. This CDR3 has 16 amino acids. The CDR3 DNA follows: TGTGCCAGCAGCCCCGGGACAGGGGGTACGAATTCACCCCTCCACTTT. Amino acids: CASSPGTGGTNSPLHF.

V is TRBV4-3 and J is TRBJ1-2; D call uncertain. The CDR3 length is 17 residues. V was cut by 0 bases and J by 3 bases, with 17 bases left in between. Germline loops: CDR1 LGHNA, CDR2 YSLEER. The CDR3 sequence is CASSQEVGSDGDYGYTF. The CDR3 DNA follows: TGCGCCAGCAGCCAAGAAGTCGGCTCTGACGGGGACTATGGCTACACCTTC.

This clone was counted only a few times. The J gene is TRBJ1-5, the V gene TRBV6-4; the D is unclear. Germline V CDR1 and CDR2: MRHNA, SNTAGT. CDR3 length: 15 residues. Trimming left V 5 bases short and J 5 bases short, with 16 bases between. The CDR3 loop is CASSSLTAGYQPQHF. In DNA form, the CDR3 reads TGTGCCAGCAGTTCACTCACAGCAGGATATCAGCCCCAGCATTTT.

This chain links TRBV30 with TRBJ2-7, with TRBD1 identical over 8 bases. The CDR3 has 11 amino acids. Per the germline V gene, CDR1 is GTSNPN and CDR2 is SVGIG (reference sequence). J gave up 4 bases and V 5 bases, and 1 base lay outside the gene matches. The DNA of the CDR3 is TGTGCCTGGGGACAGGGTTACGAGCAGTACTTC. Its translation is CAWGQGYEQYF.

The V call is TRBV18, the J call TRBJ1-5; D perhaps matches TRBD1 (6 bases). Germline-derived CDR1 and CDR2 are KGHSH and LQKENI. The CDR3 totals 13 residues. The V end was cut by 6 bases, the J end by 5 bases, with 11 bases between. The CDR3: CASSGQRDQPQHF. The CDR3 DNA reads as TGTGCCAGCTCCGGACAGAGGGATCAGCCCCAGCATTTT.

The chain links TRBV19 to TRBJ2-5; 10 bases line up with TRBD1. Per germline, CDR1 LNHDA and CDR2 SQIVND (reference sequence). The CDR3 totals 14 residues. With V trimmed by 6 bases and J by 5 bases, 6 bases remained unmatched. The CDR3 DNA reads as TGTGCCAGTAGCCTGACAGGGGGCGGCGAGACCCAGTACTTC. Amino acid sequence: CASSLTGGGETQYF.

This clone was counted between two and nine times. The CDR3 sequence: CASSEYGGRNTYTQYF. CDR3 nucleotides: TGTGCCAGCAGTGAGTACGGAGGTCGAAATACCTATACGCAGTATTTT. V gene TRBV2 combines with J gene TRBJ2-3; D might be TRBD2 (5 bases). From germline, CDR1 is SNHLY and CDR2 FYNNEI. This CDR3 region has 16 residues. V was trimmed by 3 bases and J by 7 bases, leaving 20 bases between them.

The chain uses TRBV11-1 and TRBJ1-1, with D uncertain. The V gene lost 1 base and the J gene lost 1 base, with 4 bases spanning the gap. The CDR3 spans 13 residues. CDR1 is SGHAT, CDR2 FQDESV, per germline (reference sequence). The CDR3 loop is CASSLGANTEAFF. For the CDR3, the DNA is TGTGCCAGCAGCTTAGGGGCGAACACTGAAGCTTTCTTT.